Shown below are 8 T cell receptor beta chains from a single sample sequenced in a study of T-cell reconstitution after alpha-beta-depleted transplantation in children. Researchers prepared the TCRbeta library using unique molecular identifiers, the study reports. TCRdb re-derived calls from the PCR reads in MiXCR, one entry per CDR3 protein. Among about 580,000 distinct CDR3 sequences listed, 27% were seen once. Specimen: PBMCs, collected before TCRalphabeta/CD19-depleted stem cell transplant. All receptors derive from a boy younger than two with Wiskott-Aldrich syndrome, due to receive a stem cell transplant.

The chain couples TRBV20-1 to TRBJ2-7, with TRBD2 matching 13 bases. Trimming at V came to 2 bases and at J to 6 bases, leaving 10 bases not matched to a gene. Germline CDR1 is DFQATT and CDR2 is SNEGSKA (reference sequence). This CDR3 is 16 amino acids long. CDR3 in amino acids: CSARPPGLAGSGEQYF. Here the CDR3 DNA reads TGCAGTGCTAGACCTCCGGGACTAGCGGGATCGGGCGAGCAGTACTTC.

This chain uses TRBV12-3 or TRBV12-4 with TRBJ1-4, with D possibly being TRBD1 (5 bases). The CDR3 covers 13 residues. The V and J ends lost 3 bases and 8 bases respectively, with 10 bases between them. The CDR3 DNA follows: TGTGCCAGCAGTTTCGCAGGGAGGGAAAAACTGTTTTTT. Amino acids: CASSFAGREKLFF.

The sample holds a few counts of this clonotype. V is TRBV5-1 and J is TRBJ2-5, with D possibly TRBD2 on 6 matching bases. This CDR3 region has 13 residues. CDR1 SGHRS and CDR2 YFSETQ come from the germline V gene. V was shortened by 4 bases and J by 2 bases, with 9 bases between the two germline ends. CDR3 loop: CASSRLGQETQYF. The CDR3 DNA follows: TGCGCCAGCAGCCGACTAGGTCAAGAGACCCAGTACTTC.

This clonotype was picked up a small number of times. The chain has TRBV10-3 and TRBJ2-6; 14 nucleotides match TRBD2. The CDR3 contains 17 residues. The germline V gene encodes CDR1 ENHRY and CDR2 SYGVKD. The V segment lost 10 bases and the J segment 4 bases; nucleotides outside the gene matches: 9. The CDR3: CATQGLAGVRGANVLTF. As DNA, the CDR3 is TGTGCCACTCAGGGACTAGCGGGAGTTCGAGGGGCCAACGTCCTGACTTTC.

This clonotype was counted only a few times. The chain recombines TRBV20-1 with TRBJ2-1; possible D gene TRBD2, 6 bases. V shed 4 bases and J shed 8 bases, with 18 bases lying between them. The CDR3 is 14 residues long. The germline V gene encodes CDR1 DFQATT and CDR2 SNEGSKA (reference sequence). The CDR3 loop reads CSATIGGLGDEQFF. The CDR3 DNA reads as TGCAGTGCTACAATTGGGGGGTTGGGGGATGAGCAGTTCTTC.

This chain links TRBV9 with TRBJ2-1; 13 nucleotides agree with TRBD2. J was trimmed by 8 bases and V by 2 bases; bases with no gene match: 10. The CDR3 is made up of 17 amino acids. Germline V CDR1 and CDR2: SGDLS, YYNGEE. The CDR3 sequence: CASSVRPGTSGTDEQFF. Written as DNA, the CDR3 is TGTGCCAGCAGCGTGAGACCCGGGACTAGCGGGACCGATGAGCAGTTCTTC. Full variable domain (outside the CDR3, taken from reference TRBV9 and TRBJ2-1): DSGVTQTPKHLITATGQRVTLRCSPRSGDLSVYWYQQSLDQGLQFLIQYYNGEERAKGNILERFSAQQFPDLHSELNLSSLELGDSALYFCASSVRPGTSGTDEQFFGPGTRLTVL.

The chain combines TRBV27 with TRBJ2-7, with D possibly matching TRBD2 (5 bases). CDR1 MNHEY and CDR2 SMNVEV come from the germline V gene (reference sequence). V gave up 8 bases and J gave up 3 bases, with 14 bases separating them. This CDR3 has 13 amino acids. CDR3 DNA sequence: TGTGCCAGCCGGGCAGGAGGCTTCTACGAGCAGTACTTC. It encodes CASRAGGFYEQYF.

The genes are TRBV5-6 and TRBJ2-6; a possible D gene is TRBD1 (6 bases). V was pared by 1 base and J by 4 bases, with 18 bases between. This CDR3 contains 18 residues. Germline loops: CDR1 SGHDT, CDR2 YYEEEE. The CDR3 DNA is TGTGCCAGCAGCTTGTCGCAGGGGTCTTGGTGGGGGGCCAACGTCCTGACTTTC. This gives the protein CASSLSQGSWWGANVLTF.